This T cell receptor (beta chain) appears in the sequencing data of a study of glioma-infiltrating T cells after dendritic cell vaccination. The time point: after dendritic cell vaccination, including at tumor progression/relapse. The primer mix had 60 V beta and 13 J beta primers. Clones were read by immunoSEQ multiplex PCR, and TCRdb kept only the in-frame ones, dropping some. The sample gives 85,000 to 100,000 clones, 80% of which show up once; about 5.7% is in the top ten. A remark on this clone: Its antigen is not identified.

General study points: TCR clonality showed no direct relationship with survival.

The sequencing here drew on blood, taken after dendritic cell vaccination. The sequence came from a human donor with glioblastoma.

The CDR3: CSVGTSGSYNEQFF. DNA of the CDR3: TGCAGCGTCGGGACTAGCGGGAGTTACAATGAGCAGTTCTTC. This chain connects TRBV29-1 to TRBJ2-1; TRBD2 matches at 14 bases. The trim removed 6 bases at V and 4 bases at J, leaving 2 bases unmatched. This CDR3 is 14 amino acids long. Germline loops: CDR1 SQVTM, CDR2 ANQGSEA.